This is a list of T cell receptor beta chains from one sample in a study of OX40 agonist ivuxolimab in advanced cancers. Clones were read by immunoSEQ multiplex PCR, and TCRdb kept only the in-frame ones, dropping some. Among 60,000 to 85,000 clones listed, 75% to 90% were seen once. Sequences were derived from CD4+ or CD8+ T cells sorted from blood, sampled in a trial of the OX40 agonist ivuxolimab. Every receptor here comes from an adult with an advanced solid tumor such as melanoma, head and neck, liver or kidney cancer. The CDR3 runs from the conserved cysteine through the conserved F or W. A D gene is named only where the DNA matches it firmly. Rows give clone size only sometimes, using once, few, many, or a class for an expanded clone.

.	.	TRBV6-5	TRBJ1-2	CASSPNRDNYGYTF	TGTGCCAGCAGTCCCAACAGGGATAACTATGGCTACACCTTC
.	.	TRBV21-1	TRBJ1-1	CASSKRGGGTDTEAFF	TGTGCCAGCAGCAAAAGGGGAGGGGGCACGGACACTGAAGCTTTCTTT
.	.	TRBV10-1	TRBJ2-3	CASSEAELTDTQYF	TGCGCCAGCAGTGAGGCCGAACTCACAGATACGCAGTATTTT
TRBD1	once	TRBV4-1	TRBJ1-1	CASSQEYRGPPEAFF	TGCGCCAGCAGCCAAGAGTACAGGGGACCACCCGAGGCTTTCTTT
TRBD1	once	TRBV10-3	TRBJ2-1	CAISEVQGARNEQFF	TGTGCCATCAGTGAGGTCCAGGGGGCAAGGAATGAGCAGTTCTTC
.	.	TRBV30	TRBJ1-2	CASDRNYGYTF	TGTGCCTCGGACAGAAACTATGGCTACACCTTC
TRBD2	.	TRBV27	TRBJ2-2	CASSLTGRGLDGELFF	TGTGCCAGCAGTTTAACCGGGAGGGGTTTGGACGGGGAGCTGTTTTTT
.	.	TRBV5-1	TRBJ1-5	CASSLGPNNQPQHF	TGCGCCAGCAGCTTGGGGCCCAACAATCAGCCCCAGCATTTT
.	.	TRBV7-9	TRBJ1-5	CASSLGGGRVGNQPQHF	TGTGCCAGCAGCTTAGGTGGGGGCAGGGTCGGCAATCAGCCCCAGCATTTT
TRBD1	.	TRBV4-3	TRBJ2-5	CASSQGTGGRETQYF	TGCGCCAGCAGCCAAGGGACAGGGGGCCGTGAGACCCAGTACTTC
.	.	TRBV30	TRBJ2-7	CAWSVGGPVYEQYF	TGTGCCTGGAGTGTCGGGGGCCCGGTCTACGAGCAGTACTTC
.	.	TRBV19	TRBJ1-4	CASSVRARNEKLFF	TGTGCCAGTAGTGTCCGGGCGAGAAATGAAAAACTGTTTTTT
TRBD1	.	TRBV29-1	TRBJ1-5	CSVGTGANNQPQHF	TGCAGCGTTGGGACAGGGGCCAACAATCAGCCCCAGCATTTT
TRBD1	.	TRBV18	TRBJ2-7	CASSLYPGGDEQYF	TGTGCCAGCTCGCTCTATCCAGGGGGAGACGAGCAGTACTTC
.	.	TRBV18	TRBJ1-2	CASSPSLSRYGYTF	TGTGCCAGCTCACCGTCCCTAAGTCGATATGGCTACACCTTC
TRBD1	.	TRBV6-6	TRBJ2-5	CASSDTGGPRETQYF	TGTGCCAGCAGTGATACAGGGGGGCCTAGAGAGACCCAGTACTTC
.	few	TRBV4-3	TRBJ1-5	CASSQAPNQPQHF	TGCGCCAGCAGCCAGGCCCCAAATCAGCCCCAGCATTTT
.	once	TRBV5-5	TRBJ2-6	CASSLPGAGGANVLTF	TGTGCCAGCAGCTTACCAGGGGCGGGTGGGGCCAACGTCCTGACTTTC
TRBD2	.	TRBV18	TRBJ2-1	CASSPPGGGGYNEQFF	TGTGCCAGCTCACCACCGGGCGGGGGGGGCTACAATGAGCAGTTCTTC
.	few	TRBV6-1	TRBJ1-1	CASSEAGTEAFF	TGTGCCAGCAGTGAAGCAGGAACTGAAGCTTTCTTT
TRBD2	.	TRBV5-1	TRBJ2-3	CASSLRLAGGIADTQYF	TGCGCCAGCAGCTTGAGGCTAGCGGGGGGTATCGCAGATACGCAGTATTTT
TRBD1	.	TRBV4-2	TRBJ1-1	CASSSQGAAPNTEAFF	TGTGCCAGCAGCTCTCAGGGGGCGGCCCCGAACACTGAAGCTTTCTTT
TRBD1	.	TRBV5-1	TRBJ2-3	CASSLDRGSTDTQYF	TGCGCCAGCAGCCTCGACAGGGGGAGCACAGATACGCAGTATTTT
.	.	TRBV6-1	TRBJ1-6	CASSEFGPTNSPLHF	TGTGCCAGCAGTGAATTCGGTCCAACCAATTCACCCCTCCACTTT
.	.	TRBV10-3	TRBJ2-2	CAISDYGTGELFF	TGTGCCATCAGTGATTATGGCACCGGGGAGCTGTTTTTT
.	.	TRBV5-1	TRBJ2-5	CASSLGGIEETQYF	TGCGCCAGCAGCTTGGGGGGAATCGAAGAGACCCAGTACTTC
.	once	TRBV19	TRBJ2-3	CASSIGGGPDTQYF	TGTGCCAGTAGTATAGGAGGGGGGCCAGATACGCAGTATTTT